This T cell receptor beta chain emerged from a study of T-cell memory formation after mild COVID-19 (dated by TCRdb to 2020 to 2023). Regarding the complete study: TCR sequence clusters from the two donors were largely donor specific. Longitudinal TCRalpha and TCRbeta repertoire sequencing tracked T-cell clones expanding and contracting after mild COVID-19 in two donors. The cohort was made up of two young adult volunteers, one female and one male, who were previously healthy. Broader findings and caveats from the paper: The study covered only a couple of mild cases, and larger cohorts including severe cases with pre-infection samples were considered necessary. Balanced CD4/CD8 phenotypes were observed for clones contracting from day 15 to 85, whereas a bias towards CD4+ was observed for a second wave of clones expanding from day 15 to 37. The detection of some responding clones in pre-infection memory suggests that pre-existing cross-reactive memory T cells joined the SARS-CoV-2 response. The second-wave clones that peaked on day 37 were not confirmed to be SARS-CoV-2 specific. Contracting CD4+ clones appeared mostly in the CM and EM memory subsets, whereas CD8+ clones were enriched in EMRA.

There are 18 amino acids in the CDR3, from cysteine to phenylalanine inclusive. Solely the CDR3 DNA is kept, with 54 bases framed from the first base. Trimming accounts for 6 bases at V and 5 bases at J, while the number of junction bases matched to no gene is 17. PBMCs were isolated by Ficoll-Paque density gradient centrifugation. Turning to this clonotype: The target of this receptor is not known. Base qualities are not recorded, but no much larger clone differs from it by a single base.

The sequencer was an Illumina NovaSeq 6000. cDNA libraries for TCRalpha and TCRbeta were prepared by 5'RACE using constant-segment primers, with sample barcodes and unique molecular identifiers added. RNA was extracted from every sample with Trizol reagent. Libraries were amplified in two PCR steps, with a second sample barcode and Illumina TruSeq adapters added in the second step. Sequencing of the libraries was done on an Illumina NovaSeq, producing 2 x 150 bp paired-end reads. In the original analysis: Demultiplexing of reads and collapsing into UMI-guided consensus sequences were performed with migec v1.2.7. Using mixcr v2.1.11, UMI consensuses were aligned to TRA and TRB V and J templates and then assembled into clonotypes. Expanded or contracted clonotypes were those called significant by both edgeR and NoisET, with noise models trained on biological replicates. For edgeR calls, the cutoffs were a false discovery rate-adjusted p below 0.01 and a log2 fold-change threshold of 1. As an exploratory analysis of dynamics, PCA with hierarchical clustering was applied to max-normalized trajectories of the 1000 most abundant clonotypes. Separately sequenced CD4+ and CD8+ repertoires were used to assign a CD4 or CD8 phenotype to each responding clone. TCRdb reanalyzed the raw reads on its own, using fastp at Q25 for trimming and MiXCR for clone calling, and kept in-frame beta chains. One record per CDR3 amino acid sequence lists the most common genes and DNA. These V and J calls rely on TCRdb rather than the paper's analysis. The sample contains roughly 130,000 distinct CDR3 sequences, 16% of them found a single time. Jointly, the top ten make up about 15% of the sample.

The rearrangement combines TRBV12-3 or TRBV12-4 with TRBJ1-1, with 11 bases aligning to TRBD1. The sequence was collected from an adult woman who had mild COVID-19 (a few samples of this study predate the infection). The sample titles of this study are shuffled in the database, so cell type and time point are left out; the donor was told from shared clones. Sequenced material: PBMCs or a T cell subset sorted from them (not recorded which). The nucleotide sequence reads TGTGCCAGCAGACCACCCCGGACAGGGGGCTATTCAGGGACTGAAGCTTTCTTT. This encodes CASRPPRTGGYSGTEAFF.